This T cell receptor (beta chain) was sequenced during a study of a mutant IDH1 vaccine in newly diagnosed glioma. For the study at large: Following radiotherapy alone, or alongside temozolomide cycles, vaccination was started after an interval of 4-6 weeks.

Sample time point: week 11, during vaccination. Vaccination comprised doses that each held 300 ug of mutant IDH1 20-mer peptide, plus topical imiquimod. Donor tumors were new WHO grade 3 or 4 IDH1-mutant, ATRX-lost astrocytomas. Overall study findings and caveats: Patients showed vaccine-induced immune responses at a rate of approximately 92%. With respect to changes in top peripheral T cell clonotypes, pseudoprogression seemed unrelated.

This CDR3 has 15 amino acids. Per germline, CDR1 SSHAT and CDR2 FNYEAQ (reference sequence). In the case of this clone: Its specificity is not known. At one of its ends the junction is not consistent with the germline gene, which may arise from a read error.

The method was immunoSEQ multiplex PCR; TCRdb's version includes in-frame clones alone and lacks a portion of them. The table records about 120,000 clones, roughly 75% of them present only once. This sequence was found in a man aged 40-55 years with glioma. J is TRBJ2-5 and V is TRBV7-7, with 7 bases identical to TRBD2. The source material was PBMCs, sampled from a glioma patient whose treatment included an IDH1 peptide vaccine. The chain's CDR3 is CASSLEPSGRETQYF. The CDR3 DNA follows: TGTGCTAGCAGCTTAGAGCCTAGCGGAAGGGAGACCCAGTACTTC. The complete variable domain, with remaining parts taken from reference TRBV7-7 and TRBJ2-5, reads GAGVSQSPRYKVTKRGQDVTLRCDPISSHATLYWYQQALGQGPEFLTYFNYEAQPDKSGLPSDRFSAERPEGSISTLTIQRTEQRDSAMYRCASSLEPSGRETQYFGPGTRLLVL.